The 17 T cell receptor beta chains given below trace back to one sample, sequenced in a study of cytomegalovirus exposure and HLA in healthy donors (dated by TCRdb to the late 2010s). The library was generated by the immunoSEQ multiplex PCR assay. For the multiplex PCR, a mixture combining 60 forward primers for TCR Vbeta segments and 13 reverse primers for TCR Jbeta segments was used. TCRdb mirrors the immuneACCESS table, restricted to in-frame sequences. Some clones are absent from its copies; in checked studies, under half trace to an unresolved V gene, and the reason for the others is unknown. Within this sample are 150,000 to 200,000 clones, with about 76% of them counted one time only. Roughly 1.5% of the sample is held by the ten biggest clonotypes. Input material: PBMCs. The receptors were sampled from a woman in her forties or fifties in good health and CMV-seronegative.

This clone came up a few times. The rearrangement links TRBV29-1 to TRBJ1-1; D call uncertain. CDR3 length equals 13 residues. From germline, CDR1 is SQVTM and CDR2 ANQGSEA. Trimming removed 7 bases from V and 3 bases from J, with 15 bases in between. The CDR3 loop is CSARERSDTEAFF. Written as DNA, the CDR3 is TGCAGCGCTCGGGAACGTAGTGACACTGAAGCTTTCTTT.

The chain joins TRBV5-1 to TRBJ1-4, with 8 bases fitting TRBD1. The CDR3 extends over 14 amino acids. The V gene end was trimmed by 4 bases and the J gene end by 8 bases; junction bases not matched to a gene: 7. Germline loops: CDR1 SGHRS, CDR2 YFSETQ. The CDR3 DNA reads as TGCGCCAGCAGCCCCCAGGGGGCCGGGGAAAAACTGTTTTTT. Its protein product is CASSPQGAGEKLFF. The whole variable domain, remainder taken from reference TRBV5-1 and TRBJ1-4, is KAGVTQTPRYLIKTRGQQVTLSCSPISGHRSVSWYQQTPGQGLQFLFEYFSETQRNKGNFPGRFSGRQFSNSRSEMNVSTLELGDSALYLCASSPQGAGEKLFFGSGTQLSVL.

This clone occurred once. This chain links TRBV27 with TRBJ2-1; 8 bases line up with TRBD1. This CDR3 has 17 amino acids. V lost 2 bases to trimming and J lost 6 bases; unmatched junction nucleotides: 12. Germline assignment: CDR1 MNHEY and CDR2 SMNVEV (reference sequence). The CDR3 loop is CASSLRDRPLLGNEQFF. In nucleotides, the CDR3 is TGTGCCAGCAGTTTAAGGGACAGGCCCCTGTTGGGCAATGAGCAGTTCTTC.

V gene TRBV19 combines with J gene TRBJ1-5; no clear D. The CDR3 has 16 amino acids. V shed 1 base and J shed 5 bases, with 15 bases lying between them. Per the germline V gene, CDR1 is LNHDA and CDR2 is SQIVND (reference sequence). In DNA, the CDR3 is TGTGCCAGTAGTATAGTAAGTACCGGCGGTTATCAGCCCCAGCATTTT. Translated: CASSIVSTGGYQPQHF.

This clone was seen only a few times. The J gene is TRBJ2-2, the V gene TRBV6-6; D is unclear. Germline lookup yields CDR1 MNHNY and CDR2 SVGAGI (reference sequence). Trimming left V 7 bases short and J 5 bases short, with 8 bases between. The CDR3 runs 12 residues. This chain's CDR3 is CASKVSTGELFF. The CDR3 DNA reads TGTGCCAGCAAAGTCAGTACCGGGGAGCTGTTTTTT.

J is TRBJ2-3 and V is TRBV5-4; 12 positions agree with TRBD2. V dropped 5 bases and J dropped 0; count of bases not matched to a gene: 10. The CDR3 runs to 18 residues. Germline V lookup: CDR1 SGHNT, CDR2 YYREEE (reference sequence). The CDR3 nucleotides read TGTGCCAGCAGGTCGAGCCTAGCGGGAGGGCGTAGCACAGATACGCAGTATTTT. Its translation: CASRSSLAGGRSTDTQYF.

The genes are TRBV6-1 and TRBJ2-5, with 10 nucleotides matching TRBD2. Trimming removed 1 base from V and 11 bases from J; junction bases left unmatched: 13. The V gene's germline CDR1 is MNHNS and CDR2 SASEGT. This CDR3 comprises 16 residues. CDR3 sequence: CASSEDGLAAVLGQYF. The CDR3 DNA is TGTGCCAGCAGTGAAGACGGACTAGCGGCCGTCCTTGGGCAGTACTTC.

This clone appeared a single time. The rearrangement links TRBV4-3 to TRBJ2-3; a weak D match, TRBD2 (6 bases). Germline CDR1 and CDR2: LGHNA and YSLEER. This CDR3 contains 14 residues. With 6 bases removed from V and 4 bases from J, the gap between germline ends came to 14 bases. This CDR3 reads CASRRIGGADTQYF. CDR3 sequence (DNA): TGCGCCAGCAGACGAATCGGGGGAGCAGATACGCAGTATTTT.

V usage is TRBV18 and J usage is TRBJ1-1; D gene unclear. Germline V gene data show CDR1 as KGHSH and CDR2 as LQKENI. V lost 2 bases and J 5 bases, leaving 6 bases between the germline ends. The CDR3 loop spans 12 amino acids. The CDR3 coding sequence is TGTGCCAGCTCACCATCGGTGACTGAAGCTTTCTTT. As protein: CASSPSVTEAFF.

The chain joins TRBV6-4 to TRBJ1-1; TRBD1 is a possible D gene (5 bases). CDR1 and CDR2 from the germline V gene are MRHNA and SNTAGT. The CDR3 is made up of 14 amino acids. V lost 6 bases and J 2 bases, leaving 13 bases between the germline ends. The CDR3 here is CASRTTVENTEAFF. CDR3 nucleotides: TGTGCCAGCAGAACGACAGTTGAAAACACTGAAGCTTTCTTT.

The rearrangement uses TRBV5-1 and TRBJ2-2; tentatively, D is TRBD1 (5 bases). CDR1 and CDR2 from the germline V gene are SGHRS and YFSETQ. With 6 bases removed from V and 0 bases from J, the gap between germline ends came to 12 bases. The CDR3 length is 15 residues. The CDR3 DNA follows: TGCGCCAGCATAGATAGACAGCCGAACACCGGGGAGCTGTTTTTT. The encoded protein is CASIDRQPNTGELFF.

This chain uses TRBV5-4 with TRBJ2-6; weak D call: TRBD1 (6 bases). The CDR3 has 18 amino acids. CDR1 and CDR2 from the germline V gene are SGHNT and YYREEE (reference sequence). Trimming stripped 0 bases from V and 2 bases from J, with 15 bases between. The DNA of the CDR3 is TGTGCCAGCAGCTTGGGAGGGGGAGTACGGCCTGGGGCCAACGTCCTGACTTTC. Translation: CASSLGGGVRPGANVLTF.

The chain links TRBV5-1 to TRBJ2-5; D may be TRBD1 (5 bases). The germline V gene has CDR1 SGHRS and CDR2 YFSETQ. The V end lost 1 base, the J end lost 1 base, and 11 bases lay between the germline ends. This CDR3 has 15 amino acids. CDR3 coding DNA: TGCGCCAGCAGCTTGAATTATCAGGGCCAAGAGACCCAGTACTTC. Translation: CASSLNYQGQETQYF.

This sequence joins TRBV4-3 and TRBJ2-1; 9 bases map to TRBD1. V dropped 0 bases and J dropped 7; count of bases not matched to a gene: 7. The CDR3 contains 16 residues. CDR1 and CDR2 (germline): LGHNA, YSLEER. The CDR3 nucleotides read TGCGCCAGCAGCCAAGAATCAACAGGGGGCCGGAATGAGCAGTTCTTC. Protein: CASSQESTGGRNEQFF.

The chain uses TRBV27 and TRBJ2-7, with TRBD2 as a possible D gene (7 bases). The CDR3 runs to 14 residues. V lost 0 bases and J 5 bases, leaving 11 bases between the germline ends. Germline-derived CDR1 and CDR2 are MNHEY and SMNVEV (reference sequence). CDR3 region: CASSLSGGPNEQYF. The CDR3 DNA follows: TGTGCCAGCAGTTTATCGGGGGGGCCCAACGAGCAGTACTTC.

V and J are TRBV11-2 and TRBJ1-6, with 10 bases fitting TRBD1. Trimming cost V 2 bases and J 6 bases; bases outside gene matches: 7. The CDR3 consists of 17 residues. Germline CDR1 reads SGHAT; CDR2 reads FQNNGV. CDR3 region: CASSLNFRTGGNSPLHF. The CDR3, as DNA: TGTGCCAGCAGCTTAAATTTCCGGACAGGGGGTAATTCACCCCTCCACTTT.

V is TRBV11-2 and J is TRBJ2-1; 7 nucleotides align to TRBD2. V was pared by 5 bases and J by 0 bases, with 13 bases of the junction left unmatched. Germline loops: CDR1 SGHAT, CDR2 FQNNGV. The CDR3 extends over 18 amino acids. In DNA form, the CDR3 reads TGTGCCAGCAGCCTAACTTTAGCGGGTGCCTTCTCCTACAATGAGCAGTTCTTC. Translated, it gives CASSLTLAGAFSYNEQFF.